This TCR beta chain derives from a study of Ad26.COV2.S vaccination and SARS-CoV-2 variants. The CDR3 totals 16 residues. Trimming took 0 bases from V and 7 from J, leaving 19 bases between them. CDR1 and CDR2 from the germline V gene are MNHEY and SVGAGI. Treatment denoted: about 20 received Ad26.COV2.S at low or high dose, single or two shots; several received placebo; per-sample allocation not given. The samples date from day 63 after the first vaccine or placebo injection. Generated by immunoSEQ multiplex PCR, the TCRdb table keeps only in-frame clones and is missing some. The sample lists about 400,000 clones; around 87% were seen once.

This chain uses TRBV6-5 with TRBJ2-7, with D possibly TRBD1 on 6 matching bases. This clonotype originated in a person between 18 and 60 years old who received the Ad26.COV2.S COVID-19 vaccine or a placebo. The sample in question was peripheral blood, obtained in a trial of Ad26.COV2.S vaccine versus placebo. The CDR3 is CASSYSAGTPSREQYF. In DNA, the CDR3 is TGTGCCAGCAGTTACTCCGCCGGGACACCGTCGAGGGAGCAGTACTTC.